The clone carrying this T cell receptor (beta chain) appeared a few times. Its antigen is unidentified. Attached unique molecular identifiers marked individual cDNA molecules. TCRdb analysed the 5' RACE reads with MiXCR anew, one entry per CDR3 protein. The repertoire includes tens of thousands of distinct CDR3 sequences, about 7.7% of them detected once, and about 3.4% sits in the top ten. The sample is drawn from a study of early T cells in non-severe SARS-CoV-2 infection. Looking at the study overall: Sequencing targeted bulk RNA from unsorted whole blood, leaving chains unpaired. Regarding the study as a whole: Private and CD4 specificities were missed by VDJdb matching, skewed to anti-spike CD8.

Material for sequencing was whole blood. This sequence originates from an adult who was a healthcare worker with PCR-confirmed SARS-CoV-2 infection or an uninfected control (not recorded which).

CDR3 in DNA: TGTGCCAGCTCACCACCCGGAGAAGGCTACACCTTC. This encodes CASSPPGEGYTF. The genes are TRBV18 and TRBJ1-2; unclear D gene. The germline CDR1 and CDR2 sequences are KGHSH and LQKENI. The CDR3 totals 12 residues. Trimming removed 0 bases from V and 8 bases from J, with 7 bases in between.